Listed here are 20 T cell receptor beta chains from one sample, sequenced in a study of cytomegalovirus exposure and HLA in healthy donors. Both 60 Vbeta primers and 13 Jbeta primers went into the PCR. Profiling relied on immunoSEQ multiplex PCR, and the TCRdb table lists in-frame clones only, not all of them. The data show 97,000 or so clones, around 68% seen once. Sequencing used PBMCs. All receptors derive from a human donor in good health.

The V call is TRBV12-2, the J call TRBJ2-5; the table names TRBD2, a call not compared with the DNA. TRBV12-2 is labeled a pseudogene. This CDR3 spans 18 amino acids. This chain's CDR3 is CASPLGLHPREGQETQYF. For the CDR3, the DNA is TGTGCAAGTCCCCTGGGACTTCACCCTAGGGAAGGACAAGAGACCCAGTACTTC.

This clone was detected only once. The V call is TRBV5-4, the J call TRBJ1-5; the D is unclear. The CDR3 is 12 amino acids. CDR1 is SGHNT and CDR2 is YYREEE in the germline V gene (reference sequence). Trimming removed 2 bases at V and 6 bases at J, with 6 bases between. CDR3 DNA: TGTGCCAGCAGCTTTCTAGGTCAGCCCCAGCATTTT. This gives the protein CASSFLGQPQHF.

This chain joins TRBV28 and TRBJ1-3; 7 bases fit TRBD1. Germline CDR1 reads MDHEN; CDR2 reads SYDVKM. There are 16 residues in the CDR3. V shed 3 bases, J shed 0 bases, and the junction held 5 bases outside the gene matches. CDR3 bases: TGTGCCAGCAGTTTTCCGGACAGGACCTCTGGAAACACCATATATTTT. It codes for CASSFPDRTSGNTIYF.

This clone was seen a handful of times. The chain joins TRBV14 to TRBJ2-7, with D perhaps TRBD2 (6 bases). V lost 4 bases and J lost 6, with 10 bases in between. Germline loops: CDR1 SGHDN, CDR2 FVKESK. The CDR3 covers 12 residues. The CDR3 region has the DNA TGTGCCAGCAGCCTGATGGGGGGCGAGCAGTACTTC. This gives the protein CASSLMGGEQYF.

This clone has only a few counts. V and J are TRBV18 and TRBJ2-1; TRBD2 aligns across 8 bases. The CDR3 sequence is 17 residues long. Looked up from germline, CDR1 is KGHSH and CDR2 is LQKENI. After removal of 3 bases from V and 0 bases from J, the junction contained 7 bases not matched to a gene. CDR3 in DNA: TGTGCCAGCTCACCCCGACTAGCGACCAGCTCCTACAATGAGCAGTTCTTC. This translates into CASSPRLATSSYNEQFF.

The chain couples TRBV5-1 to TRBJ2-7, with 8 nucleotides matching TRBD1. The CDR3 is 15 residues long. In germline, CDR1 is SGHRS, CDR2 YFSETQ. J lost 3 bases, V lost 4 bases, and 9 bases had no gene match. CDR3 DNA sequence: TGCGCCAGCAGCCGTGGGGACAGGTCGTTCTACGAGCAGTACTTC. Translated, it gives CASSRGDRSFYEQYF.

The chain carries TRBV6-6 and TRBJ2-2, with D perhaps TRBD2 (7 bases). Germline assignment: CDR1 MNHNY and CDR2 SVGAGI (reference sequence). V was clipped by 8 bases and J by 6 bases, with 19 bases between them. There are 15 residues in the CDR3. The CDR3 DNA reads as TGTGCCAGCGGTCGAAGGGGGGGTGGGCCCGGGGAGCTGTTTTTT. Translation gives CASGRRGGGPGELFF.

This clone was seen a few times. This chain joins TRBV4-1 and TRBJ2-1; TRBD2 agrees at 9 bases. The CDR3 has 16 amino acids. Trimming removed 4 bases from V and 7 bases from J; junction bases left unmatched: 11. Germline CDR1 MGHRA, CDR2 YSYEKL. The CDR3 loop reads CASSPWPSGNKNEQFF. CDR3 nucleotide sequence: TGCGCCAGCAGCCCCTGGCCTAGCGGGAATAAGAATGAGCAGTTCTTC.

The chain combines TRBV7-9 with TRBJ2-1, with D possibly being TRBD2 (6 bases). CDR3 length: 13 amino acids. Germline CDR1 and CDR2: SEHNR and FQNEAQ (reference sequence). With 1 base removed from V and 15 bases from J, the gap between germline ends came to 16 bases. Written as DNA, the CDR3 is TGTGCCAGCAGCTTAGGGTTGGGCGGGACCCGGTTCTTC. It encodes CASSLGLGGTRFF.

This clone was detected only once. V and J are TRBV7-9 and TRBJ1-4, with 10 bases that match TRBD1. This CDR3 has 14 amino acids. The germline gives CDR1 SEHNR, CDR2 FQNEAQ (reference sequence). The V and J ends lost 5 bases and 5 bases, in that order; junction bases with no gene match: 2. DNA of the CDR3: TGTGCCAGCAGCGTGGGACAGGGGAATGAAAAACTGTTTTTT. Translating it yields CASSVGQGNEKLFF. The entire variable domain, with the rest obtained from reference TRBV7-9 and TRBJ1-4, is as follows: DTGVSQNPRHKITKRGQNVTFRCDPISEHNRLYWYRQTLGQGPEFLTYFQNEAQLEKSRLLSDRFSAERPKGSFSTLEIQRTEQGDSAMYLCASSVGQGNEKLFFGSGTQLSVL.

CDR3 amino acids: CASSERGRSYEQYF. The DNA for the CDR3 is TGTGCCAGTAGCGAGCGGGGACGCTCCTACGAGCAGTACTTC. J is TRBJ2-7 and V is TRBV19; TRBD2 matches 7 bases. The V segment lost 6 bases and the J segment 0 bases; nucleotides outside the gene matches: 5. Per germline, CDR1 LNHDA and CDR2 SQIVND (reference sequence). This CDR3 is 14 amino acids long.

This rearrangement joins TRBV6-5 to TRBJ2-1, with D maybe TRBD2 (5 bases). Germline CDR1 MNHEY, CDR2 SVGAGI. The CDR3 covers 16 residues. V was trimmed by 2 bases and J by 7 bases, leaving 18 bases between them. Here the CDR3 reads CASSYAPPGTWNEQFF. The CDR3 coding sequence is TGTGCCAGCAGTTACGCCCCCCCGGGAACGTGGAATGAGCAGTTCTTC.

The sample holds a few counts of this clone. The rearrangement uses TRBV2 and TRBJ2-7; D is perhaps TRBD2 (5 bases). CDR3 length: 14 residues. Germline CDR1 and CDR2: SNHLY and FYNNEI. Trimming shortened V by 8 bases and J by 5 bases, and 19 bases separated the two germline ends. CDR3 region: CASRMRANVNEQYF. The CDR3 coding sequence is TGTGCCAGCCGAATGAGGGCTAACGTCAACGAGCAGTACTTC.

The chain joins TRBV7-9 to TRBJ2-5, with D hard to call. The length of the CDR3 is 13 residues. V shed 0 bases and J shed 6 bases, with 8 bases lying between them. Germline CDR1 SEHNR, CDR2 FQNEAQ (reference sequence). The CDR3 region is CASSLAYEKTQYF. The CDR3 bases are TGTGCCAGCAGCTTAGCGTACGAGAAGACCCAGTACTTC.

This chain joins TRBV28 and TRBJ1-2; D ambiguous. V dropped 7 bases and J dropped 2 bases, with 8 bases sitting between them. CDR1 and CDR2 from the germline V gene are MDHEN and SYDVKM. The CDR3 sequence is 12 residues long. The CDR3 nucleotides read TGTGCCAGCACCCGGGGAAACTATGGCTACACCTTC. Residues: CASTRGNYGYTF.

This clone was seen a few times. In DNA, the CDR3 is TGTGCCAGCAGCTCATCTAGCGGGAGAGGGAACGAGCAGTACTTC. It yields the protein CASSSSSGRGNEQYF. The chain links TRBV13 to TRBJ2-7; 10 bases fit TRBD2. Per germline, CDR1 PRHDT and CDR2 FYEKMQ (reference sequence). The length of the CDR3 is 15 residues. J gave up 5 bases and V 4 bases, and 8 bases lay outside the gene matches.

V and J are TRBV5-8 and TRBJ2-3; D not certain. Looked up from germline, CDR1 is SGHTS and CDR2 is YDEGEE. The CDR3 extends over 15 amino acids. V was trimmed by 6 bases and J by 7 bases, leaving 21 bases between them. CDR3 DNA sequence: TGTGCCAGCACCTACGGTCTAAGAGTATCCCATACGCAGTATTTT. Protein product: CASTYGLRVSHTQYF.

V is TRBV6-6 and J is TRBJ1-5; D may be TRBD1 (5 bases). V lost 7 bases and J 7 bases, leaving 17 bases between the germline ends. The length of the CDR3 is 14 residues. CDR1 and CDR2 (germline): MNHNY, SVGAGI (reference sequence). DNA for the CDR3: TGTGCCAGCACTCCTGCAGGGATACGGCAGCCCCAGCATTTT. Translation: CASTPAGIRQPQHF.

V and J are TRBV30 and TRBJ2-7; 7 positions match TRBD1. V was pared by 4 bases and J by 3 bases, with 6 bases of the junction left unmatched. The CDR3 loop spans 13 amino acids. The germline CDR1 and CDR2 sequences are GTSNPN and SVGIG (reference sequence). As DNA, the CDR3 is TGTGCCTGGACCTACGGACAGGACTACGAGCAGTACTTC. It codes for CAWTYGQDYEQYF. Drawing the rest from reference TRBV30 and TRBJ2-7, the complete variable domain is SQTIHQWPATLVQPVGSPLSLECTVEGTSNPNLYWYRQAAGRGLQLLFYSVGIGQISSEVPQNLSASRPQDRQFILSSKKLLLSDSGFYLCAWTYGQDYEQYFGPGTRLTVT.

CDR3: CASSLEPLRGELFF. In DNA, the CDR3 is TGTGCCAGCAGCCTCGAGCCCCTTCGAGGGGAGCTGTTTTTT. The chain couples TRBV7-9 to TRBJ2-2; D is unresolved. Germline V gene lookup returns CDR1 SEHNR and CDR2 FQNEAQ (reference sequence). This CDR3 comprises 14 residues. The V gene lost 5 bases and the J gene lost 8 bases, with 15 bases spanning the gap. Using reference TRBV7-9 and TRBJ2-2 for the parts outside the CDR3, the full variable domain is DTGVSQNPRHKITKRGQNVTFRCDPISEHNRLYWYRQTLGQGPEFLTYFQNEAQLEKSRLLSDRFSAERPKGSFSTLEIQRTEQGDSAMYLCASSLEPLRGELFFGEGSRLTVL.